The clone carrying this T cell receptor (beta chain) occurred once. Assay used: immunoSEQ multiplex PCR; TCRdb lists only in-frame clones, some missing. The profile shows some 200,000 clones, 90% to 95% of them singletons. The source of the sample is a study of T cell responses to AZD1222 COVID-19 vaccine. This CDR3 comprises 16 residues. Germline V gives CDR1 SGHRS, CDR2 YFSETQ. V trimming: 4 bases; J trimming: 7 bases; junction bases outside the gene matches: 11. This sample comprised peripheral blood, obtained 28 days after the second dose of the MenACWY control vaccine. This chain links TRBV5-1 with TRBJ2-2, with TRBD2 identical over 9 bases. The source is an adult who received the MenACWY meningococcal vaccine as a control. CDR3 region: CASSPVVAGANGELFF. As DNA, the CDR3 is TGCGCCAGCAGCCCGGTGGTAGCGGGAGCTAACGGGGAGCTGTTTTTT.